Shown below are 18 T cell receptor beta chains from a single sample sequenced in a study of blood T cell repertoires in COVID-19. Data came from immunoSEQ multiplex PCR; TCRdb stores just in-frame clones and leaves some out. The table lists about 170,000 clones, about 85% of them singletons, with more than 14% in the top ten. The sequencing sample was made of peripheral blood. The receptors derive from a woman in her 70s with COVID-19, enrolled during active disease.

This chain links TRBV5-6 with TRBJ2-1; 12 bases map to TRBD1. This CDR3 region has 14 residues. The V and J ends lost 4 bases and 8 bases, in that order; junction bases with no gene match: 4. Germline CDR1 reads SGHDT; CDR2 reads YYEEEE. CDR3 sequence: CASSEGQGADEQFF. CDR3 nucleotides: TGTGCCAGCAGCGAGGGACAGGGGGCCGATGAGCAGTTCTTC.

The chain recombines TRBV5-1 with TRBJ1-6, with 8 bases that match TRBD1. Germline V gene sequence: CDR1 SGHRS, CDR2 YFSETQ. This CDR3 has 15 amino acids. With 0 bases clipped from V and 7 bases from J, the junction kept 3 bases outside the gene matches. CDR3 sequence (DNA): TGCGCCAGCAGCTTGGCGGGACAGGCGAATTCACCCCTCCACTTT. This encodes CASSLAGQANSPLHF. The whole variable domain, remainder taken from reference TRBV5-1 and TRBJ1-6, is KAGVTQTPRYLIKTRGQQVTLSCSPISGHRSVSWYQQTPGQGLQFLFEYFSETQRNKGNFPGRFSGRQFSNSRSEMNVSTLELGDSALYLCASSLAGQANSPLHFGNGTRLTVT.

The V gene is TRBV19, the J gene TRBJ1-5; D possibly corresponds to TRBD1 (5 bases). The germline gives CDR1 LNHDA, CDR2 SQIVND (reference sequence). The CDR3 runs 13 residues. The V end was cut by 4 bases, the J end by 6 bases, with 10 bases between. CDR3 amino acids: CASSTQGGQPQHF. The CDR3, as DNA: TGTGCCAGTAGTACGCAGGGAGGTCAGCCCCAGCATTTT.

The J gene is TRBJ2-1, the V gene TRBV2; 7 positions match TRBD1. Germline loops: CDR1 SNHLY, CDR2 FYNNEI. V lost 5 bases to trimming and J lost 1 base; unmatched junction nucleotides: 8. This CDR3 is built from 16 residues. CDR3 sequence reads: CASSSSPGQSYNEQFF. The CDR3 region has the DNA TGTGCCAGCAGTTCATCCCCGGGACAGTCCTACAATGAGCAGTTCTTC.

The chain carries TRBV5-1 and TRBJ2-1; 7 bases fit TRBD2. Germline CDR1 and CDR2: SGHRS and YFSETQ. The CDR3 consists of 16 residues. The V and J ends lost 0 bases and 3 bases, in that order; junction bases with no gene match: 6. CDR3 sequence: CASSLEGSSGYNEQFF. As DNA, the CDR3 is TGCGCCAGCAGCTTGGAAGGGTCTAGCGGCTACAATGAGCAGTTCTTC.

The chain employs TRBV30 and TRBJ1-1; D possibly corresponds to TRBD1 (6 bases). V was pared by 7 bases and J by 9 bases, with 21 bases between. The CDR3 covers 13 residues. From germline, CDR1 is GTSNPN and CDR2 SVGIG (reference sequence). DNA of the CDR3: TGTGCCTCAAACAGGGAGTATACGGGCAAAGCTTTCTTT. Its protein product is CASNREYTGKAFF.

CDR3 nucleotides: TGCAGCGTTTCTACTAGATTCTCGGATACGCAGTATTTT. Amino acid sequence: CSVSTRFSDTQYF. The chain couples TRBV29-1 to TRBJ2-3; D is possibly TRBD2 (5 bases). Germline values: CDR1 SQVTM, CDR2 ANQGSEA. CDR3 length equals 13 residues. V was shortened by 5 bases and J by 6 bases, with 15 bases between the two germline ends.

The chain carries TRBV5-4 and TRBJ2-5; 8 bases match TRBD1. This CDR3 region has 15 residues. CDR1 and CDR2 from the germline V gene are SGHNT and YYREEE (reference sequence). The ends lost 3 bases at V and 4 bases at J; junction bases unmatched: 8. The CDR3 DNA reads TGTGCCAGCAGCTATGCTCCAGGACAGGGAGAGACCCAGTACTTC. Amino acid sequence: CASSYAPGQGETQYF.

The chain uses TRBV28 and TRBJ2-7, with TRBD1 identical over 7 bases. Germline loops: CDR1 MDHEN, CDR2 SYDVKM. This CDR3 contains 13 residues. V was clipped by 7 bases and J by 5 bases; unmatched bases: 8. The CDR3 sequence is CASIERGLNEQYF. The CDR3, as DNA: TGTGCCAGCATCGAAAGGGGGCTCAACGAGCAGTACTTC.

V is TRBV28 and J is TRBJ1-6; tentatively, D is TRBD1 (5 bases). Deletions cut 6 bases from V and 8 bases from J, with 8 bases between. Germline V gene sequence: CDR1 MDHEN, CDR2 SYDVKM. The CDR3 is 12 amino acids. CDR3 nucleotides: TGTGCCAGCAGCCTGACAGATTCACCCCTCCACTTT. Protein: CASSLTDSPLHF.

This sequence joins TRBV5-1 and TRBJ1-6; maybe TRBD1 (5 bases). Per germline, CDR1 SGHRS and CDR2 YFSETQ. This CDR3 contains 16 residues. The V gene lost 0 bases and the J gene lost 7 bases, with 14 bases spanning the gap. CDR3 DNA: TGCGCCAGCAGCTTGGACGGTGGGGCAGGGAATTCACCCCTCCACTTT. Residues: CASSLDGGAGNSPLHF.

This chain joins TRBV7-2 and TRBJ2-2, with D possibly TRBD2 on 6 matching bases. Germline loops: CDR1 SGHTA, CDR2 FQGNSA. Trimming took 5 bases from V and 4 from J, leaving 17 bases between them. The CDR3 length is 16 residues. CDR3 DNA sequence: TGTGCCAGCAGCCTCGGAATACGGGGGATCACCGGGGAGCTGTTTTTT. This codes for CASSLGIRGITGELFF.

The genes are TRBV19 and TRBJ2-6, with a possible D match to TRBD2 (5 bases). V shed 4 bases and J shed 11 bases, with 15 bases lying between them. The CDR3 has 14 amino acids. The germline CDR1 and CDR2 sequences are LNHDA and SQIVND (reference sequence). The CDR3 sequence: CASSRSGGTDVLTF. Here the CDR3 DNA reads TGTGCCAGTAGTAGGAGCGGTGGTACGGACGTCCTGACTTTC.

In this sample, this clone turned up a few times. V and J are TRBV2 and TRBJ2-7, with D possibly TRBD2 on 5 matching bases. V was shortened by 6 bases and J by 6 bases, with 12 bases between the two germline ends. Per the germline V gene, CDR1 is SNHLY and CDR2 is FYNNEI. CDR3 length: 12 residues. CDR3 protein: CASSRDTGEQYV. CDR3 in DNA: TGTGCCAGCAGCCGGGATACCGGCGAGCAGTACGTC.

CDR3 sequence: CASSFGGASSYNSPLHF. CDR3 DNA: TGTGCCAGCAGTTTTGGCGGGGCGAGCTCCTATAATTCACCCCTCCACTTT. The V gene is TRBV27, the J gene TRBJ1-6; perhaps TRBD1 as D (5 bases). CDR1 and CDR2 (germline): MNHEY, SMNVEV (reference sequence). This CDR3 has 17 amino acids. V gave up 3 bases and J gave up 0 bases, with 12 bases separating them.

The genes are TRBV2 and TRBJ1-1; D remains ambiguous. Germline CDR1 SNHLY, CDR2 FYNNEI. The V end lost 0 bases, the J end lost 5 bases, and 10 bases lay between the germline ends. This CDR3 is 14 amino acids long. Here the CDR3 reads CASSEALGRTEAFF. In DNA, the CDR3 is TGTGCCAGCAGTGAAGCGCTTGGGAGGACTGAAGCTTTCTTT.

The chain couples TRBV2 to TRBJ2-7; 11 nucleotides match TRBD1. V lost 5 bases, J lost 3 bases, and 3 bases stayed unmatched. This CDR3 spans 14 amino acids. Germline CDR1 reads SNHLY; CDR2 reads FYNNEI. The CDR3 nucleotides are TGTGCCAGCAGTTGGGACAGGGGGTACTACGAGCAGTACTTC. It translates to CASSWDRGYYEQYF.

This chain links TRBV7-7 with TRBJ2-5; 8 nucleotides match TRBD2. From germline, CDR1 is SSHAT and CDR2 FNYEAQ (reference sequence). V dropped 1 base and J dropped 5; count of bases not matched to a gene: 3. CDR3 length equals 14 residues. Here the CDR3 DNA reads TGTGCCAGCAGCTTAGGTCGGGAGGGGGAGACCCAGTACTTC. It encodes CASSLGREGETQYF. Together with reference TRBV7-7 and TRBJ2-5, the CDR3 gives the full variable domain: GAGVSQSPRYKVTKRGQDVTLRCDPISSHATLYWYQQALGQGPEFLTYFNYEAQPDKSGLPSDRFSAERPEGSISTLTIQRTEQRDSAMYRCASSLGREGETQYFGPGTRLLVL.